This passage covers 25 T cell receptor beta chains from one sample sequenced in a study of beta chain features in type 1 diabetes. Expressed TCRB transcripts were sequenced, since all the RNA that had been isolated was reverse transcribed. The protocol was immunoSEQ multiplex PCR, while the TCRdb copy is restricted to in-frame clones and leaves out a portion. There are roughly 300,000 clones in the sample; approximately 8% occur only once, and around 0.45% lies in the top ten. Specimen: central memory CD4+ T cells from blood. The origin of the receptors is a woman aged 18-30 years in good health.

This clone was counted at least ten times. The chain joins TRBV10-3 to TRBJ2-5; 10 bases line up with TRBD1. Unmatched junction bases numbered 6, after V lost 3 bases and J lost 5 bases. The CDR3 loop spans 15 amino acids. CDR1 is ENHRY, CDR2 SYGVKD, per germline. The chain's CDR3 is CAISDGTGVLETQYF. DNA of the CDR3: TGTGCCATCAGTGATGGGACAGGGGTTTTGGAGACCCAGTACTTC.

Only a few counts were recorded for this clone. The rearrangement uses TRBV5-1 and TRBJ2-2, with TRBD2 identical over 10 bases. From germline, CDR1 is SGHRS and CDR2 YFSETQ. J gave up 4 bases and V 5 bases, and 11 bases lay outside the gene matches. The CDR3 runs 17 residues. The CDR3 DNA reads TGCGCCAGCAGACTTGTCGCGCTAGCGGGAGCCACCGGGGAGCTGTTTTTT. This codes for CASRLVALAGATGELFF.

This clone was detected only a few times. The V and J genes are TRBV27 and TRBJ2-2, with D hard to call. The V gene lost 2 bases and the J gene lost 6 bases, with 16 bases spanning the gap. Germline assignment: CDR1 MNHEY and CDR2 SMNVEV (reference sequence). The CDR3 runs 16 residues. CDR3 protein: CASSLSFASVAGELFF. Here the CDR3 DNA reads TGTGCCAGCAGTTTAAGTTTTGCCAGCGTGGCCGGGGAGCTGTTTTTT.

This clone was seen at least ten times. The chain employs TRBV9 and TRBJ2-1; TRBD2 matches at 8 bases. Germline CDR1 and CDR2: SGDLS and YYNGEE. The V segment lost 0 bases and the J segment 6 bases; nucleotides outside the gene matches: 5. This CDR3 comprises 15 residues. CDR3 region: CASSVAGGPGNEQFF. The DNA of the CDR3 is TGTGCCAGCAGCGTAGCGGGAGGGCCGGGCAATGAGCAGTTCTTC.

V usage is TRBV28 and J usage is TRBJ2-5; 12 positions agree with TRBD2. V dropped 3 bases and J dropped 11; count of bases not matched to a gene: 7. The length of the CDR3 is 14 residues. Germline V gene lookup returns CDR1 MDHEN and CDR2 SYDVKM. For the CDR3, the DNA is TGTGCCAGCAGTTTCCTAGCGGGAGGGTTAGTTCAGTACTTC. Its translation is CASSFLAGGLVQYF.

This clone was seen more than once but under ten times. The chain joins TRBV5-1 to TRBJ2-3, with D possibly being TRBD2 (5 bases). The V gene's germline CDR1 is SGHRS and CDR2 YFSETQ. The CDR3 sequence is 14 residues long. Trimming cost V 6 bases and J 4 bases, with 15 bases left between them. In DNA, the CDR3 is TGCGCCAGCACAAACAACGGAGGTGCAGATACGCAGTATTTT. It yields the protein CASTNNGGADTQYF.

This chain connects TRBV11-2 to TRBJ1-3, with 7 bases fitting TRBD1. The CDR3 is 16 amino acids. After removal of 3 bases from V and 4 bases from J, the junction contained 9 bases not matched to a gene. Germline loops: CDR1 SGHAT, CDR2 FQNNGV. As DNA, the CDR3 is TGTGCCAGCAGCTTTTACCCAGGACAGGCCGGAAACACCATATATTTT. Translating it yields CASSFYPGQAGNTIYF.

A few counts support this clone. V and J are TRBV6-6 and TRBJ2-2; TRBD2 agrees at 7 bases. V lost 10 bases to trimming and J lost 4 bases; unmatched junction nucleotides: 9. The V gene's germline CDR1 is MNHNY and CDR2 SVGAGI (reference sequence). There are 14 residues in the CDR3. The CDR3 loop is CATKPAGSTGELFF. The CDR3 nucleotides are TGTGCCACCAAACCAGCGGGGAGCACCGGGGAGCTGTTTTTT.

This clone has more than one count but fewer than ten. V is TRBV29-1 and J is TRBJ2-5; 7 bases map to TRBD2. Germline V gives CDR1 SQVTM, CDR2 ANQGSEA. The ends lost 6 bases at V and 4 bases at J; junction bases unmatched: 11. The CDR3 is 14 amino acids. The CDR3: CSVGRGDVTETQYF. CDR3 coding DNA: TGCAGCGTGGGGAGGGGAGACGTTACAGAGACCCAGTACTTC.

This clone was recorded a few times. The chain is built from TRBV6-1 and TRBJ2-5; TRBD1 aligns across 8 bases. The CDR3 totals 13 residues. With V trimmed by 6 bases and J by 5 bases, 5 bases remained unmatched. CDR1 is MNHNS and CDR2 is SASEGT in the germline V gene. CDR3 sequence: CASRTQGAETQYF. The CDR3 region has the DNA TGTGCCAGCAGGACGCAGGGGGCGGAGACCCAGTACTTC.

This chain links TRBV9 with TRBJ1-5; no firm D call. This CDR3 contains 13 residues. Germline CDR1 is SGDLS and CDR2 is YYNGEE. V was cut by 0 bases and J by 4 bases, with 5 bases left in between. The CDR3 coding sequence is TGTGCCAGCAGCGTAGGGGAAAATCAGCCCCAGCATTTT. Its protein product is CASSVGENQPQHF.

The V gene is TRBV28, the J gene TRBJ1-1; a possible D gene is TRBD1 (5 bases). The ends were cut back, 7 bases at V and 3 bases at J, with 12 bases in the middle. The germline gives CDR1 MDHEN, CDR2 SYDVKM. This CDR3 has 13 amino acids. As DNA, the CDR3 is TGTGCCAGCATGACAGCCCTGCACACTGAAGCTTTCTTT. Translation gives CASMTALHTEAFF.

This rearrangement joins TRBV10-3 to TRBJ1-5; possibly TRBD1 for D (5 bases). V lost 4 bases to trimming and J lost 2 bases, with 21 bases between them. The CDR3 covers 18 residues. Germline values: CDR1 ENHRY, CDR2 SYGVKD. For the CDR3, the DNA is TGTGCCATCAGTGCGTTACCTCCGGGACTTCAAGGCAATCAGCCCCAGCATTTT. This codes for CAISALPPGLQGNQPQHF.

This clone was recorded a few times. This sequence joins TRBV27 and TRBJ1-1, with D tentatively TRBD1 (5 bases). CDR1 MNHEY and CDR2 SMNVEV come from the germline V gene (reference sequence). There are 14 residues in the CDR3. V dropped 6 bases and J dropped 5 bases, with 16 bases sitting between them. The CDR3 DNA follows: TGTGCCAGCAGACTGGGACCCTGGGGGACTGAAGCTTTCTTT. This codes for CASRLGPWGTEAFF.

The sample holds a few counts of this clone. This chain connects TRBV19 to TRBJ1-4; D gene ambiguous. This CDR3 has 20 amino acids. Germline lookup yields CDR1 LNHDA and CDR2 SQIVND (reference sequence). Trimming took off 4 bases at V and 0 bases at J, with 24 bases between the two ends. The CDR3 bases are TGTGCCAGTAGTACCGACCACGTTGGGAAGGGATCGGCAACTAATGAAAAACTGTTTTTT. As protein: CASSTDHVGKGSATNEKLFF.

This clone was observed a few times. The gene calls are TRBV29-1 and TRBJ1-1; no firm D call. V was pared by 4 bases and J by 7 bases, with 19 bases between. Looked up from germline, CDR1 is SQVTM and CDR2 is ANQGSEA. The CDR3 sequence is 14 residues long. The CDR3 loop reads CSVVKEFPGFEAFF. For the CDR3, the DNA is TGCAGCGTTGTTAAGGAGTTTCCGGGCTTTGAAGCTTTCTTT.

The gene calls are TRBV13 and TRBJ2-7; 11 positions match TRBD2. The V and J ends lost 0 bases and 0 bases, in that order; junction bases with no gene match: 10. Germline V CDR1 and CDR2: PRHDT, FYEKMQ (reference sequence). CDR3 length equals 19 residues. Here the CDR3 reads CASSLGWNSGRASSYEQYF. CDR3 nucleotide sequence: TGTGCCAGCAGCTTAGGGTGGAATAGCGGGAGGGCTAGCTCCTACGAGCAGTACTTC.

This chain links TRBV29-1 with TRBJ2-3; D possibly matches TRBD1 or TRBD2 (5 bases each). Trimming shortened V by 8 bases and J by 3 bases, and 18 bases separated the two germline ends. The CDR3 loop spans 14 amino acids. Germline V gene lookup returns CDR1 SQVTM and CDR2 ANQGSEA. The CDR3: CSHLRGDTTDTQYF. DNA of the CDR3: TGCAGCCATCTTCGGGGCGATACTACAGATACGCAGTATTTT.

The J gene is TRBJ1-1, the V gene TRBV7-3; D call uncertain. Germline lookup yields CDR1 SGHTA and CDR2 FQGTGA. The CDR3 spans 13 residues. Deletions cut 3 bases from V and 1 base from J, with 6 bases between. The CDR3 DNA is TGTGCCAGCAGCTTGGCGACGAACACTGAAGCTTTCTTT. As protein: CASSLATNTEAFF.

This clone has a count of ten or more. This specimen includes other DNA sequences encoding the same CDR3. The chain joins TRBV27 to TRBJ2-2; TRBD2 matches at 7 bases. CDR1 and CDR2 from the germline V gene are MNHEY and SMNVEV (reference sequence). The CDR3 runs to 15 residues. The J segment lost 9 bases and the V segment lost 3 bases, leaving 10 bases of the junction unmatched. The DNA of the CDR3 is TGTGCCAGCAGTTTCTTGGGTGGGAGGGCCAGGGAGCTGTTTTTT. Protein product: CASSFLGGRARELFF.

Points on this clone: The sample holds other DNA sequences that translate to the same CDR3. The rearrangement joins TRBV2 to TRBJ2-5; D is ambiguous. Trimming stripped 4 bases from V and 5 bases from J, with 2 bases between. Germline-derived CDR1 and CDR2 are SNHLY and FYNNEI. The CDR3 runs 10 residues. The CDR3 DNA reads TGTGCCAGCAGTGTCGAGACCCAGTACTTC. As protein: CASSVETQYF.

This clone appeared a few times. The chain joins TRBV15 to TRBJ2-2; D not certain. The germline gives CDR1 LNHNV, CDR2 YYDKDF (reference sequence). V gave up 1 base and J gave up 3 bases, with 12 bases separating them. This CDR3 has 16 amino acids. The CDR3 region has the DNA TGTGCCACCAGCAGAGGGCCTTTTGGGGACACCGGGGAGCTGTTTTTT. Translation gives CATSRGPFGDTGELFF.

The chain employs TRBV4-2 and TRBJ1-5; D possibly corresponds to TRBD1 (5 bases). CDR1 LGHNA and CDR2 YNFKEQ come from the germline V gene. The CDR3 is 16 amino acids. V was trimmed by 0 bases and J by 0 bases, leaving 9 bases between them. The CDR3 loop is CASSQEGRSSNQPQHF. The DNA of the CDR3 is TGTGCCAGCAGCCAAGAGGGACGTAGTAGCAATCAGCCCCAGCATTTT.

This clone has a count of ten or more. This sequence joins TRBV10-3 and TRBJ2-2, with D uncertain. Germline CDR1 ENHRY, CDR2 SYGVKD. V was clipped by 1 base and J by 7 bases, with 7 bases between them. This CDR3 has 13 residues. The CDR3 spells CAISEYEDGELFF. Written as DNA, the CDR3 is TGTGCCATCAGTGAGTACGAAGACGGGGAGCTGTTTTTT.

This clone has more than one count but fewer than ten. The CDR3 sequence: CASSLAENGNTIYF. The CDR3 region has the DNA TGCGCCAGCAGCTTGGCCGAGAATGGAAACACCATATATTTT. The chain couples TRBV5-1 to TRBJ1-3; no firm D call. V gave up 0 bases and J gave up 3 bases, with 7 bases separating them. The CDR3 runs to 14 residues. Germline assignment: CDR1 SGHRS and CDR2 YFSETQ.